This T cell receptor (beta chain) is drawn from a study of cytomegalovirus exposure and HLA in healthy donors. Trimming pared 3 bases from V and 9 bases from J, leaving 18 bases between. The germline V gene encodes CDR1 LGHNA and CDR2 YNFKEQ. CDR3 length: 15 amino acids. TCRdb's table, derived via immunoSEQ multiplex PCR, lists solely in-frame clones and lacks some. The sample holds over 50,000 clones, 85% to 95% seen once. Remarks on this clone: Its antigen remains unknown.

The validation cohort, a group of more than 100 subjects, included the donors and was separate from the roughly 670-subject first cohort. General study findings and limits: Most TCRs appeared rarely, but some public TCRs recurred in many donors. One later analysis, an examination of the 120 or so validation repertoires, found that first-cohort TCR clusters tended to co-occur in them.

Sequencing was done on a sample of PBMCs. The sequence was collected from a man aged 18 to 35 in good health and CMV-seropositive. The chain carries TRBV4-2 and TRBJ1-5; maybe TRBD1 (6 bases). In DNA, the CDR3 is TGTGCCAGCAGCCAGGAACAGGGACGGGGTGGGCCCCAGCATTTT. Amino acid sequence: CASSQEQGRGGPQHF.